Listed here are 27 T cell receptor beta chains from one sample, sequenced in a study of cytomegalovirus exposure and HLA in healthy donors. The PCR made use of 60 Vbeta and 13 Jbeta primers. Clones were read by immunoSEQ multiplex PCR, and TCRdb kept only the in-frame ones, dropping some. The repertoire consists of about 120,000 clones, with about 78% occurring once and the leading ten covering 8.2%. Sequenced input: PBMCs. Receptors originate from a woman aged 35 to 49 in good health and CMV-seropositive.

The chain couples TRBV14 to TRBJ1-4; D might be TRBD1 (6 bases). Germline V lookup: CDR1 SGHDN, CDR2 FVKESK. CDR3 length equals 16 residues. V was pared by 1 base and J by 10 bases, with 19 bases between. The CDR3 is CASSQAPGGGPPKLFF. CDR3 bases: TGTGCCAGCAGCCAAGCCCCGGGAGGGGGGCCCCCAAAACTGTTTTTT.

V gene TRBV10-3 combines with J gene TRBJ1-2, with D possibly matching TRBD1 (5 bases). The CDR3 runs 12 residues. Germline V gene sequence: CDR1 ENHRY, CDR2 SYGVKD. V was shortened by 4 bases and J by 6 bases, with 9 bases between the two germline ends. In DNA, the CDR3 is TGTGCCATCAGTGTATCGGGGGATGGCTACACCTTC. Protein sequence: CAISVSGDGYTF.

The chain uses TRBV7-9 and TRBJ2-2; 7 nucleotides agree with TRBD2. The germline V gene has CDR1 SEHNR and CDR2 FQNEAQ (reference sequence). Germline trimming cut 5 bases from V and 7 bases from J; bases unmatched to any gene: 10. The CDR3 sequence is 15 residues long. The CDR3 here is CASSPTGGKDGELFF. CDR3 sequence (DNA): TGTGCCAGCAGCCCCACCGGGGGGAAGGACGGGGAGCTGTTTTTT.

J is TRBJ1-2 and V is TRBV4-2; tentatively, D is TRBD1 (5 bases). This CDR3 is built from 16 residues. The V end lost 1 base, the J end lost 4 bases, and 16 bases lay between the germline ends. CDR1 is LGHNA, CDR2 YNFKEQ, per germline. The chain's CDR3 is CASSQAWQGETYGYTF. The CDR3 DNA sequence: TGTGCCAGCAGCCAAGCATGGCAGGGCGAAACCTATGGCTACACCTTC.

V is TRBV6-5 and J is TRBJ2-5, with a weak D call TRBD1 (5 bases). The CDR3 runs 14 residues. The ends were cut back, 4 bases at V and 1 base at J, with 10 bases in the middle. The V gene's germline CDR1 is MNHEY and CDR2 SVGAGI. In DNA form, the CDR3 reads TGTGCCAGCAGTTGGACATCATCCCAAGAGACCCAGTACTTC. Translating it yields CASSWTSSQETQYF.

In its sample, this clone was seen once. The rearrangement joins TRBV6-6 to TRBJ2-7; 8 bases map to TRBD2. Germline V CDR1 and CDR2: MNHNY, SVGAGI (reference sequence). V lost 4 bases, J lost 3 bases, and 8 bases stayed unmatched. This CDR3 has 15 residues. CDR3 nucleotide sequence: TGTGCCAGCAGTTTAACGGGGGGGCCAGGCTACGAGCAGTACTTC. Protein sequence: CASSLTGGPGYEQYF.

The chain links TRBV4-1 to TRBJ1-3; D is ambiguous. Germline CDR1 MGHRA, CDR2 YSYEKL. V lost 8 bases, J lost 0 bases, and 14 bases lay in between. The CDR3 contains 15 residues. The CDR3 sequence: CASGAVGPSGNTIYF. CDR3 bases: TGCGCCAGCGGAGCGGTTGGCCCCTCTGGAAACACCATATATTTT.

V and J are TRBV9 and TRBJ2-7, with D unclear. CDR3 size: 14 residues. Trimming pared 2 bases from V and 5 bases from J, leaving 14 bases between. Germline CDR1 SGDLS, CDR2 YYNGEE. The CDR3 DNA sequence: TGTGCCAGCAGCGTGGAGCGTAGGAGCGACGAGCAGTACTTC. Translation gives CASSVERRSDEQYF.

This clone was seen once. The chain is built from TRBV5-1 and TRBJ1-4; weak D call: TRBD1 (6 bases). This CDR3 comprises 14 residues. V gave up 1 base and J gave up 6 bases, with 10 bases separating them. Germline V gene sequence: CDR1 SGHRS, CDR2 YFSETQ. The CDR3 DNA reads as TGCGCCAGCAGCTTGACAGGGCCAGATGAAAAACTGTTTTTT. Translation: CASSLTGPDEKLFF. Full variable domain (missing parts from reference TRBV5-1 and TRBJ1-4): KAGVTQTPRYLIKTRGQQVTLSCSPISGHRSVSWYQQTPGQGLQFLFEYFSETQRNKGNFPGRFSGRQFSNSRSEMNVSTLELGDSALYLCASSLTGPDEKLFFGSGTQLSVL.

The V and J genes are TRBV7-6 and TRBJ1-1; tentatively, D is TRBD1 (6 bases). Germline V lookup: CDR1 SGHVS, CDR2 FNYEAQ. Trimming stripped 1 base from V and 0 bases from J, with 9 bases between. The length of the CDR3 is 15 residues. The CDR3 nucleotides are TGTGCCAGCAGCTTAGAGACAGGAGTGAACACTGAAGCTTTCTTT. It is translated as CASSLETGVNTEAFF.

The rearrangement joins TRBV5-1 to TRBJ2-7, with D tentatively TRBD2 (6 bases). V was pared by 4 bases and J by 6 bases, with 20 bases between. Germline-derived CDR1 and CDR2 are SGHRS and YFSETQ. This CDR3 is 15 amino acids long. The CDR3 loop reads CASSPPTSTFSEQYF. The DNA for the CDR3 is TGCGCCAGCAGCCCGCCGACTAGTACGTTTTCCGAGCAGTACTTC.

The V gene is TRBV4-3, the J gene TRBJ1-2, with TRBD1 matching 7 bases. V lost 6 bases and J lost 3; bases outside the gene matches: 4. The germline V gene has CDR1 LGHNA and CDR2 YSLEER. The CDR3 runs to 13 residues. In DNA, the CDR3 is TGCGCCAGCAGTCGACAGGGCGACTATGGCTACACCTTC. It is translated as CASSRQGDYGYTF.

The gene calls are TRBV5-1 and TRBJ2-7, with a weak D call TRBD1 (6 bases). V lost 1 base, J lost 7 bases, and 15 bases lay in between. The CDR3 runs 14 residues. Germline V CDR1 and CDR2: SGHRS, YFSETQ. Here the CDR3 reads CASSLYRVSQEQYF. The CDR3 DNA follows: TGCGCCAGCAGCTTGTACAGGGTGTCGCAAGAGCAGTACTTC.

A few counts support this clone. This chain joins TRBV9 and TRBJ2-1, with TRBD2 matching over 9 bases. With 0 bases clipped from V and 8 bases from J, the junction kept 15 bases outside the gene matches. Germline CDR1 and CDR2: SGDLS and YYNGEE. The CDR3 is 18 residues long. The CDR3 DNA is TGTGCCAGCAGCGTAGCCCAAAGAGGAGGCGGGGGGGCCTATGAGCAGTTCTTC. Amino acid sequence: CASSVAQRGGGGAYEQFF.

The chain is built from TRBV21-1 and TRBJ1-6; no DNA check was done on the table's D call, TRBD1. TRBV21-1 is a pseudogene. The CDR3 has 21 amino acids. CDR3 DNA sequence: TGTGCCAGCAGCAAAGCTCCCGCAGGGACAGGGGTTGCGTCCTATAATTCACCCCTCCACTTT. It codes for CASSKAPAGTGVASYNSPLHF.

V and J are TRBV12-5 and TRBJ1-1, with D maybe TRBD1 (5 bases). The germline V gene encodes CDR1 LGHNT and CDR2 FRNRAP. The germline V and J ends were trimmed by 4 bases and 5 bases, with 8 bases remaining between them. The CDR3 contains 12 residues. The CDR3 DNA reads TGTGCTAGTGGTTGGAGGGGAACTGAAGCTTTCTTT. It yields the protein CASGWRGTEAFF.

In this sample, this clone turned up a few times. The chain combines TRBV7-6 with TRBJ2-3; maybe TRBD2 (5 bases). CDR3 length: 12 residues. Germline-derived CDR1 and CDR2 are SGHVS and FNYEAQ. V was cut by 2 bases and J by 8 bases, with 8 bases left in between. As DNA, the CDR3 is TGTGCCAGCAGCTTACGGGGTGCTACGCAGTATTTT. Encoded protein: CASSLRGATQYF. Combining the CDR3 with reference TRBV7-6 and TRBJ2-3 gives the whole variable domain GAGVSQSPRYKVTKRGQDVALRCDPISGHVSLYWYRQALGQGPEFLTYFNYEAQQDKSGLPNDRFSAERPEGSISTLTIQRTEQRDSAMYRCASSLRGATQYFGPGTRLTVL.

The rearrangement links TRBV4-3 to TRBJ2-3; possibly TRBD1 for D (5 bases). The CDR3 length is 17 residues. Germline lookup yields CDR1 LGHNA and CDR2 YSLEER. The germline V and J ends were trimmed by 2 bases and 0 bases, with 15 bases remaining between them. Here the CDR3 reads CASSQNPQGTSTDTQYF. The CDR3 DNA sequence: TGCGCCAGCAGCCAAAATCCCCAGGGCACTAGCACAGATACGCAGTATTTT.

This clone was counted between two and nine times. The rearrangement joins TRBV6-5 to TRBJ1-1; D uncertain. The ends were cut back, 6 bases at V and 1 base at J, with 6 bases in the middle. Germline V gives CDR1 MNHEY, CDR2 SVGAGI. The CDR3 extends over 12 amino acids. The CDR3 coding sequence is TGTGCCAGCAGCAGTGGGAACACTGAAGCTTTCTTT. Translating it yields CASSSGNTEAFF.

V is TRBV7-2 and J is TRBJ2-4; 7 nucleotides line up with TRBD2. CDR1 and CDR2 from the germline V gene are SGHTA and FQGNSA. This CDR3 is built from 13 residues. The J segment lost 8 bases and the V segment lost 6 bases, leaving 7 bases of the junction unmatched. As DNA, the CDR3 is TGTGCCAGCAGTCCGTTGGGGGGGGACATTCAGTACTTC. Translating gives CASSPLGGDIQYF.

This rearrangement joins TRBV6-1 to TRBJ1-4, with D maybe TRBD1 (6 bases). There are 15 residues in the CDR3. Germline lookup yields CDR1 MNHNS and CDR2 SASEGT. Trimming cost V 2 bases and J 7 bases, with 14 bases left between them. For the CDR3, the DNA is TGTGCCAGCAGTGAATCACAGGGAATTGGTGAAAAACTGTTTTTT. Translated: CASSESQGIGEKLFF.

This sequence joins TRBV27 and TRBJ2-1; D might be TRBD1 (5 bases). Germline CDR1 is MNHEY and CDR2 is SMNVEV (reference sequence). V was pared by 5 bases and J by 7 bases, with 18 bases between. The CDR3 is made up of 15 amino acids. The CDR3 spells CASSLQGPGQNEQFF. Here the CDR3 DNA reads TGTGCCAGCAGTCTCCAGGGCCCCGGACAAAATGAGCAGTTCTTC.

The chain has TRBV7-3 and TRBJ2-3; 11 bases are a match to TRBD2. CDR1 is SGHTA and CDR2 is FQGTGA in the germline V gene. CDR3 length: 14 residues. V was pared by 5 bases and J by 6 bases, with 4 bases of the junction left unmatched. The CDR3 spells CASSPSGGWDTQYF. The CDR3 DNA reads TGTGCCAGCAGCCCTAGCGGGGGGTGGGATACGCAGTATTTT.

The J gene is TRBJ2-5, the V gene TRBV4-3; TRBD1 might be the D (5 bases). The CDR3 sequence is 15 residues long. Looked up from germline, CDR1 is LGHNA and CDR2 is YSLEER. Trimming removed 3 bases at V and 5 bases at J, with 16 bases between. Written as DNA, the CDR3 is TGCGCCAGCAGCCAGGCCGTAGGGGTTGAGGAGACCCAGTACTTC. It encodes CASSQAVGVEETQYF.

The chain carries TRBV5-5 and TRBJ1-1; the D is unclear. Trimming cost V 3 bases and J 1 base, with 10 bases left between them. The V gene's germline CDR1 is SGHKS and CDR2 YYEKEE (reference sequence). This CDR3 has 14 amino acids. CDR3 sequence reads: CASSSLSRNTEAFF. The CDR3 DNA sequence: TGTGCCAGCAGCTCCTTGAGCCGGAACACTGAAGCTTTCTTT. The full variable domain, completed using reference TRBV5-5 and TRBJ1-1, is DAGVTQSPTHLIKTRGQQVTLRCSPISGHKSVSWYQQVLGQGPQFIFQYYEKEERGRGNFPDRFSARQFPNYSSELNVNALLLGDSALYLCASSSLSRNTEAFFGQGTRLTVV.

This clone appeared a single time. The V and J genes are TRBV4-1 and TRBJ1-1; D remains ambiguous. Trimming left V 5 bases short and J 6 bases short, with 7 bases between. This CDR3 comprises 11 residues. Germline lookup yields CDR1 MGHRA and CDR2 YSYEKL. The CDR3 reads CASSAHAEAFF. The CDR3, as DNA: TGCGCCAGCAGCGCACATGCTGAAGCTTTCTTT.

The chain recombines TRBV4-2 with TRBJ2-7, with 8 bases aligning to TRBD1. This CDR3 has 14 amino acids. Germline V lookup: CDR1 LGHNA, CDR2 YNFKEQ. The V segment lost 2 bases and the J segment 2 bases; nucleotides outside the gene matches: 2. CDR3 amino acids: CASSQSDRAYEQYF. The CDR3, as DNA: TGTGCCAGCAGCCAATCGGACAGGGCCTACGAGCAGTACTTC.